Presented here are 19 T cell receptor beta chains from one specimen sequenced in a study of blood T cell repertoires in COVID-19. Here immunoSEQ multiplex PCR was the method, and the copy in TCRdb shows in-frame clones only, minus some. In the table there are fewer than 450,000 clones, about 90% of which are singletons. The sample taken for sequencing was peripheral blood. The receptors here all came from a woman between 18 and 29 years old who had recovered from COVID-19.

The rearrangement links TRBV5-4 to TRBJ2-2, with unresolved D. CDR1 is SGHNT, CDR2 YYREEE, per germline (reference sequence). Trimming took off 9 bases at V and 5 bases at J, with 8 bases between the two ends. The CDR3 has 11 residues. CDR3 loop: CATHGTGELFF. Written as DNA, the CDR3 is TGTGCCACTCACGGGACCGGGGAGCTGTTTTTT.

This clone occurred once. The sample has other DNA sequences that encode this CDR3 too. CDR3 protein: CASSWGQGGNYGYTF. The CDR3 DNA is TGTGCCAGCAGTTGGGGACAGGGTGGGAACTATGGCTACACCTTC. The chain joins TRBV27 to TRBJ1-2, with 9 nucleotides matching TRBD1. V was clipped by 4 bases and J by 2 bases; unmatched bases: 5. The CDR3 contains 15 residues. CDR1 is MNHEY and CDR2 is SMNVEV in the germline V gene (reference sequence).

DNA of the CDR3: TGTGCCAGCAGTCCCTTGCGGAACACTGAAGCTTTCTTT. Translated: CASSPLRNTEAFF. The chain links TRBV27 to TRBJ1-1; D unclear. Germline assignment: CDR1 MNHEY and CDR2 SMNVEV (reference sequence). Trimming shortened V by 5 bases and J by 1 base, and 8 bases separated the two germline ends. The CDR3 loop spans 13 amino acids.

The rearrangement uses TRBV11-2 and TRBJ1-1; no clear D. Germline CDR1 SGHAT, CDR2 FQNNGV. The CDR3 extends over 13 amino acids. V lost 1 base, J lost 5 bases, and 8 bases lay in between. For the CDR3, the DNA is TGTGCCAGCAGCTTAGGCCGGTCGACTGAAGCTTTCTTT. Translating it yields CASSLGRSTEAFF.

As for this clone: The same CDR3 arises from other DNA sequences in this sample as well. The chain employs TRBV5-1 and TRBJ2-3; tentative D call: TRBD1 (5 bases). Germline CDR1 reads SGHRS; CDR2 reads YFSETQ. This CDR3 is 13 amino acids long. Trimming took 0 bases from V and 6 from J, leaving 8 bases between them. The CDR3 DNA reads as TGCGCCAGCAGCTTGGAACCAGGGGATACGCAGTATTTT. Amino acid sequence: CASSLEPGDTQYF.

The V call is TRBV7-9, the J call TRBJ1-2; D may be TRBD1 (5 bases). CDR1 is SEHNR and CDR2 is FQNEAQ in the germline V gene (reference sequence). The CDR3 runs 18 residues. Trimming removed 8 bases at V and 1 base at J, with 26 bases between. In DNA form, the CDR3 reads TGTGCCAGCGCACTACCCCCGGGATTGGGGGGTTTTAACTATGGCTACACCTTC. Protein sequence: CASALPPGLGGFNYGYTF. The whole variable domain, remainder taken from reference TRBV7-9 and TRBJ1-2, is DTGVSQNPRHKITKRGQNVTFRCDPISEHNRLYWYRQTLGQGPEFLTYFQNEAQLEKSRLLSDRFSAERPKGSFSTLEIQRTEQGDSAMYLCASALPPGLGGFNYGYTFGSGTRLTVV.

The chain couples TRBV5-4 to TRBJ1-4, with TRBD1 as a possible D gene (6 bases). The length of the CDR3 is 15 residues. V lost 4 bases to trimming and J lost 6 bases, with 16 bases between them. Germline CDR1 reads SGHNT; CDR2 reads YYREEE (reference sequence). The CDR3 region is CASSPGGPTYEKLFF. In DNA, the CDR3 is TGTGCCAGCAGCCCGGGGGGGCCAACATATGAAAAACTGTTTTTT.

This CDR3 is CASSTLMGGKLFF. Here the CDR3 DNA reads TGTGCCAGCAGTACTTTGATGGGGGGAAAACTGTTTTTT. This chain uses TRBV6-5 with TRBJ1-4; possible D gene TRBD1, 5 bases. CDR3 size: 13 residues. In germline, CDR1 is MNHEY, CDR2 SVGAGI. Trimming left V 5 bases short and J 10 bases short, with 14 bases between.

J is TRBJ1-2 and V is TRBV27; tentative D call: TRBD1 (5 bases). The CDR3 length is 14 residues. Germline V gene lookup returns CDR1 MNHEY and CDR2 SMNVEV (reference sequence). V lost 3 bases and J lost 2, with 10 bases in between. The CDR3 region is CASSFGAGNYGYTF. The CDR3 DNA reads TGTGCCAGCAGTTTTGGGGCCGGAAACTATGGCTACACCTTC.

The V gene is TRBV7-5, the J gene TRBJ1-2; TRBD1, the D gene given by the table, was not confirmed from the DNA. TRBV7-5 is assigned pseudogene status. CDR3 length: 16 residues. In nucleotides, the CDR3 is TGTGCCAGAAGCGCATGGGACAGCCCGGCTTTCTGTGGCTACACCTTC. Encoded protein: CARSAWDSPAFCGYTF.

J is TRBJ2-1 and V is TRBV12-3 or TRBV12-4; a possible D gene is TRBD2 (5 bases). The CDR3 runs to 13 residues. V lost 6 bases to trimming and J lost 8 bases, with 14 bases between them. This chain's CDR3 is CASSHLARDEQFF. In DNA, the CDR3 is TGTGCCAGCAGCCACCTAGCTAGGGATGAGCAGTTCTTC.

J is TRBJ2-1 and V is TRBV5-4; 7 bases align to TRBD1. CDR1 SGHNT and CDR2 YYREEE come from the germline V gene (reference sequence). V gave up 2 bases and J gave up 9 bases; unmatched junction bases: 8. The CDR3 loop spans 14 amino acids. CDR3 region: CASSLFKGAAEQFF. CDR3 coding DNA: TGTGCCAGCAGCTTATTTAAGGGGGCCGCTGAGCAGTTCTTC. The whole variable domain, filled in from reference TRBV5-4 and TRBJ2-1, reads ETGVTQSPTHLIKTRGQQVTLRCSSQSGHNTVSWYQQALGQGPQFIFQYYREEENGRGNFPPRFSGLQFPNYSSELNVNALELDDSALYLCASSLFKGAAEQFFGPGTRLTVL.

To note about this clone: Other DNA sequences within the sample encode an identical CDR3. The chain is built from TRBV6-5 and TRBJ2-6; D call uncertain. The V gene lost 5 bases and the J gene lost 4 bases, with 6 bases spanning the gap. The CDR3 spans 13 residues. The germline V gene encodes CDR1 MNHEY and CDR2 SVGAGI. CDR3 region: CASSLPGANVLTF. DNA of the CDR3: TGTGCCAGCAGTCTCCCGGGGGCCAACGTCCTGACTTTC.

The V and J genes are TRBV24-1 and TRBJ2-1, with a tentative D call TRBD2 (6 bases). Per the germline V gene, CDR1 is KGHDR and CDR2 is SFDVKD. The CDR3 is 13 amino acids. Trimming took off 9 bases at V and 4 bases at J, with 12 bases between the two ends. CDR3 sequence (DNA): TGTGCCACCGGGGACTCGATTTACAATGAGCAGTTCTTC. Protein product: CATGDSIYNEQFF.

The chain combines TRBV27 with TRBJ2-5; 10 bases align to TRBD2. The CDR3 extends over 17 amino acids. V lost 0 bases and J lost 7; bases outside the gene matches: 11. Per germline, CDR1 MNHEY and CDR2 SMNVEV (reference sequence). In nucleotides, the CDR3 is TGTGCCAGCAGTTTATCGATACCCGCTAGCGGGAGAGGGACCCAGTACTTC. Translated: CASSLSIPASGRGTQYF.

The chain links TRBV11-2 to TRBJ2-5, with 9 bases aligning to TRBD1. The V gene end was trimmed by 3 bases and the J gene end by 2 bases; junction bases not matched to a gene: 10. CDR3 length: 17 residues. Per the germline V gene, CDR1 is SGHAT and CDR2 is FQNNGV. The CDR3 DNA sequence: TGTGCCAGCAGCTTTAACCTGGGGACAGGGAAACAAGAGACCCAGTACTTC. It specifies CASSFNLGTGKQETQYF.

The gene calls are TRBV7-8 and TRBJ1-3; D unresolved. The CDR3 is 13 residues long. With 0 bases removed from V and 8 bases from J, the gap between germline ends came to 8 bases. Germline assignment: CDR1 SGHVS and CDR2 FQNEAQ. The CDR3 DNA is TGTGCCAGCAGCTTAGCGGGTCGGGACACCATATATTTT. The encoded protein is CASSLAGRDTIYF.

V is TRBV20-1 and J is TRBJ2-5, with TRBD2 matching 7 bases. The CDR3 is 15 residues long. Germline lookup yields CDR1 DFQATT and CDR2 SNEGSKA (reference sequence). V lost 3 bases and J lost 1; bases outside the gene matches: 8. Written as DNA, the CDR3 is TGCAGTGCTAGTTTCGGCGGGAGTCCCCAAGAGACCCAGTACTTC. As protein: CSASFGGSPQETQYF.

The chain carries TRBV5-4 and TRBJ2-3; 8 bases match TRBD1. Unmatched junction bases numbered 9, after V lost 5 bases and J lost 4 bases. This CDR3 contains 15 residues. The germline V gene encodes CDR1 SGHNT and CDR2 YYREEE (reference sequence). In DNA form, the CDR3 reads TGTGCCAGCAGTACCCCGGGACAGGTTTCAGATACGCAGTATTTT. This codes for CASSTPGQVSDTQYF.